The sequence of this TCR beta chain was determined in a study of shared clonotypes between healthy human individuals. As originally analysed: Junction-only sequences produced by ImmunoSEQ had no quality scores, so filtering differed. Using immunoSEQ multiplex PCR, the repertoire was profiled, and TCRdb retains in-frame clones only, with some absent. The V and J calls and clone size were taken over from that table, and D and trimming were inferred from the DNA. This table holds some 2,500,000 clones, about nine tenths found once. Donors were healthy HIV-negative adults without recently reported acute infections or vaccinations. Regarding this clone: Its antigen is still unknown.

General study points: Blood was the sole source, and tissue repertoires probably differ. Sharing across a few donors was seen in roughly 5% of naive CD4 clonotypes.

The clonotype originates from a man aged 18 to 30 in good health. Some clones in this sample may be carry-over from other donors' samples. The sample taken for sequencing was naive CD4+ T cells from PBMCs. The subset: CD45RA+ positively selected.

The CDR3 DNA follows: TGTGCCAGCAGCCCGTTCAGGACAGGGTCTGGAAACACCATATATTTT. Residues: CASSPFRTGSGNTIYF. V and J are TRBV7-2 and TRBJ1-3; 8 bases line up with TRBD1. The J segment lost 1 base and the V segment lost 5 bases, leaving 7 bases of the junction unmatched. This CDR3 has 16 amino acids. CDR1 is SGHTA and CDR2 is FQGNSA in the germline V gene.